This is a list of T cell receptor beta chains from one sample in a study of blood T cells in healthy people across ages. From the 5' RACE reads, TCRdb called clonotypes with MiXCR, one entry per CDR3 protein. The sample includes about 770,000 distinct CDR3 sequences, more than 40% seen only once; the top ten take roughly 19%. The material sequenced was blood. The receptors come from a man aged 55 to 69 in good health. The CDR3 runs from the conserved cysteine through the conserved F or W. D genes are given only for firm matches. Size values are once, few and many counts, or a class for expanded clones, and some rows have none.

j_call: TRBJ1-4; v_call: TRBV4-3; d_call: -; clone_size: once; cdr3_aa: CASSLRHPANEKLFF; cdr3_nt: TGCGCCAGCAGCCTTAGACACCCAGCTAATGAAAAACTGTTTTTT
j_call: TRBJ2-4; v_call: TRBV6-1; d_call: -; clone_size: -; cdr3_aa: CAGSASEGGRDIQYF; cdr3_nt: TGTGCCGGCAGTGCCTCTGAGGGCGGTCGTGACATTCAGTACTTC
j_call: TRBJ1-6; v_call: TRBV7-9; d_call: -; clone_size: few; cdr3_aa: CASGKGLFYNSPLHF; cdr3_nt: TGTGCCAGCGGAAAGGGTTTATTCTATAATTCACCCCTCCACTTT
j_call: TRBJ2-7; v_call: TRBV6-6; d_call: TRBD2; clone_size: -; cdr3_aa: CASSGLAESSYEQYF; cdr3_nt: TGTGCCAGCAGTGGGCTAGCGGAGAGCTCCTACGAGCAGTACTTC
j_call: TRBJ1-5; v_call: TRBV12-3/TRBV12-4; d_call: -; clone_size: -; cdr3_aa: CASSGGGLYNQPQHF; cdr3_nt: TGTGCCAGCTCAGGCGGGGGGCTCTACAATCAGCCCCAGCATTTT
j_call: TRBJ2-5; v_call: TRBV5-1; d_call: -; clone_size: -; cdr3_aa: CASSLAPGAEETQYF; cdr3_nt: TGCGCCAGCAGCTTGGCCCCTGGGGCGGAAGAGACCCAGTACTTC
j_call: TRBJ1-1; v_call: TRBV7-2; d_call: -; clone_size: -; cdr3_aa: CASSRDSGRTEAFF; cdr3_nt: TGTGCCAGCAGCCGGGATTCTGGGCGGACTGAAGCTTTCTTT
j_call: TRBJ2-5; v_call: TRBV6-2/TRBV6-3; d_call: -; clone_size: once; cdr3_aa: CASREHSNSKETQYF; cdr3_nt: TGTGCCAGCAGGGAACACAGCAACTCTAAAGAGACCCAGTACTTC
j_call: TRBJ2-7; v_call: TRBV27; d_call: -; clone_size: -; cdr3_aa: CASSLKSDRRREQYF; cdr3_nt: TGTGCCAGCAGTTTAAAGAGCGACAGGAGAAGGGAGCAGTACTTC
j_call: TRBJ2-3; v_call: TRBV29-1; d_call: TRBD2; clone_size: few; cdr3_aa: CSESSGGASGTQYF; cdr3_nt: TGCAGCGAAAGTAGCGGGGGGGCCTCTGGTACGCAGTATTTT
j_call: TRBJ1-2; v_call: TRBV30; d_call: -; clone_size: -; cdr3_aa: CAWSAGRISGYTF; cdr3_nt: TGTGCCTGGAGCGCAGGTCGGATATCTGGCTACACCTTC
j_call: TRBJ2-7; v_call: TRBV11-3; d_call: TRBD2; clone_size: -; cdr3_aa: CASSPGLAGVRSSYNEQYF; cdr3_nt: TGTGCCAGCAGCCCGGGCTTAGCGGGGGTTCGCAGCTCCTACAATGAGCAGTACTTC
j_call: TRBJ2-7; v_call: TRBV4-3; d_call: -; clone_size: -; cdr3_aa: CASARGLRDSYEQYF; cdr3_nt: TGCGCCAGCGCCAGGGGCCTCCGGGACTCCTACGAGCAGTACTTC
j_call: TRBJ2-5; v_call: TRBV9; d_call: TRBD2; clone_size: -; cdr3_aa: CASSATGLAGGETQYF; cdr3_nt: TGTGCCAGCAGCGCAACCGGACTAGCGGGGGGGGAGACCCAGTACTTC
j_call: TRBJ2-3; v_call: TRBV27; d_call: TRBD2; clone_size: -; cdr3_aa: CASSLSYLAGGSTDTQYF; cdr3_nt: TGTGCCAGCAGTTTATCGTACCTAGCGGGGGGGAGCACAGATACGCAGTATTTT
j_call: TRBJ2-7; v_call: TRBV11-2; d_call: TRBD1; clone_size: few; cdr3_aa: CASSLVRQGVSEQYF; cdr3_nt: TGTGCCAGCAGCTTAGTGCGACAGGGAGTAAGCGAGCAGTACTTC
j_call: TRBJ1-1; v_call: TRBV28; d_call: -; clone_size: -; cdr3_aa: CASFPGNRYTEAFF; cdr3_nt: TGTGCCAGCTTCCCAGGGAACCGGTACACTGAAGCTTTCTTT
j_call: TRBJ2-1; v_call: TRBV7-2; d_call: TRBD2; clone_size: -; cdr3_aa: CASSLGVSGGAGELFF; cdr3_nt: TGTGCCAGCAGCTTAGGTGTCAGCGGGGGGGCCGGTGAGCTGTTCTTC
j_call: TRBJ2-1; v_call: TRBV12-3/TRBV12-4; d_call: TRBD2; clone_size: -; cdr3_aa: CATGPHDRGLAGPYNEQFF; cdr3_nt: TGTGCCACGGGGCCTCATGACAGGGGACTAGCGGGGCCTTACAATGAGCAGTTCTTC
j_call: TRBJ2-3; v_call: TRBV27; d_call: -; clone_size: -; cdr3_aa: CASSRGPERGSDTQYF; cdr3_nt: TGTGCCAGCAGTCGGGGGCCCGAGCGGGGATCAGATACGCAGTATTTT
j_call: TRBJ2-5; v_call: TRBV2; d_call: -; clone_size: few; cdr3_aa: CASSGRTKETQYF; cdr3_nt: TGTGCCAGCAGCGGTCGGACCAAAGAGACCCAGTACTTC
j_call: TRBJ1-2; v_call: TRBV20-1; d_call: -; clone_size: -; cdr3_aa: CSAWDIGNYGYTF; cdr3_nt: TGCAGTGCCTGGGACATCGGTAACTATGGCTACACCTTC
j_call: TRBJ2-1; v_call: TRBV20-1; d_call: TRBD1; clone_size: -; cdr3_aa: CSARDMTGKGYNEQFF; cdr3_nt: TGCAGTGCTAGAGATATGACAGGGAAAGGGTACAATGAGCAGTTCTTC
j_call: TRBJ2-3; v_call: TRBV5-6; d_call: TRBD2; clone_size: -; cdr3_aa: CASSSQRGGDTQYF; cdr3_nt: TGTGCCAGCAGCTCCCAGCGGGGGGGAGATACGCAGTATTTT
j_call: TRBJ2-5; v_call: TRBV7-2; d_call: -; clone_size: few; cdr3_aa: CASSLKWQSVETQYF; cdr3_nt: TGTGCCAGCAGCTTAAAGTGGCAGTCGGTAGAGACCCAGTACTTC
j_call: TRBJ2-6; v_call: TRBV27; d_call: -; clone_size: -; cdr3_aa: CASIARAGDSGANVLTF; cdr3_nt: TGTGCCAGCATTGCCAGGGCAGGGGACTCTGGGGCCAACGTCCTGACTTTC
j_call: TRBJ2-3; v_call: TRBV7-2; d_call: TRBD1; clone_size: few; cdr3_aa: CASRTGGNYPEGTDTQYF; cdr3_nt: TGTGCCAGCAGGACAGGGGGGAACTACCCCGAAGGCACAGATACGCAGTATTTT
j_call: TRBJ2-4; v_call: TRBV20-1; d_call: -; clone_size: -; cdr3_aa: CSAVEQYF; cdr3_nt: TGCAGTGCTGTAGAGCAGTACTTC
j_call: TRBJ1-1; v_call: TRBV29-1; d_call: TRBD1; clone_size: -; cdr3_aa: CSVEDLGQGNTEAFF; cdr3_nt: TGCAGCGTTGAAGATCTAGGACAGGGGAACACTGAAGCTTTCTTT
j_call: TRBJ2-7; v_call: TRBV5-1; d_call: -; clone_size: -; cdr3_aa: CASSRQGSDEQYF; cdr3_nt: TGCGCCAGCAGCCGGCAGGGGAGCGACGAGCAGTACTTC
j_call: TRBJ1-1; v_call: TRBV7-2; d_call: -; clone_size: -; cdr3_aa: CASSFFWGEAFF; cdr3_nt: TGTGCCAGCAGCTTTTTCTGGGGTGAAGCTTTCTTT
j_call: TRBJ1-2; v_call: TRBV20-1; d_call: -; clone_size: -; cdr3_aa: CSARAQISNYGYTF; cdr3_nt: TGCAGTGCTAGAGCTCAGATTTCGAACTATGGCTACACCTTC
j_call: TRBJ2-5; v_call: TRBV27; d_call: -; clone_size: -; cdr3_aa: CASRLSGPPATQYF; cdr3_nt: TGTGCCAGCAGACTGAGCGGGCCCCCGGCGACCCAGTACTTC
j_call: TRBJ2-7; v_call: TRBV7-9; d_call: -; clone_size: once; cdr3_aa: CASSLAEDSSYEQYF; cdr3_nt: TGTGCCAGCAGCCTCGCCGAAGACAGCTCCTACGAGCAGTACTTC
j_call: TRBJ1-2; v_call: TRBV5-1; d_call: -; clone_size: few; cdr3_aa: CASSLEAVGVLRGYTF; cdr3_nt: TGCGCCAGCAGCTTGGAGGCGGTGGGGGTCCTACGTGGCTACACCTTC
j_call: TRBJ2-2; v_call: TRBV6-5; d_call: -; clone_size: once; cdr3_aa: CASRPPGQTNTGELFF; cdr3_nt: TGTGCCAGCAGGCCTCCAGGACAGACAAACACCGGGGAGCTGTTTTTT
j_call: TRBJ2-1; v_call: TRBV24-1; d_call: TRBD2; clone_size: -; cdr3_aa: CATGWGGYNEQFF; cdr3_nt: TGTGCCACCGGGTGGGGGGGATACAATGAGCAGTTCTTC
j_call: TRBJ2-3; v_call: TRBV7-3; d_call: TRBD2; clone_size: -; cdr3_aa: CASTQTGGSSDTQYF; cdr3_nt: TGTGCCAGCACCCAAACGGGGGGTTCCTCAGATACGCAGTATTTT
j_call: TRBJ2-3; v_call: TRBV6-6; d_call: TRBD1; clone_size: few; cdr3_aa: CASTLRTGSTDTQYF; cdr3_nt: TGTGCCAGCACCTTAAGGACAGGGAGTACAGATACGCAGTATTTT
j_call: TRBJ2-7; v_call: TRBV2; d_call: -; clone_size: -; cdr3_aa: CASSEVERVSYEQYF; cdr3_nt: TGTGCCAGCAGTGAGGTGGAGCGGGTCTCCTACGAGCAGTACTTC
j_call: TRBJ2-7; v_call: TRBV27; d_call: -; clone_size: -; cdr3_aa: CASSFQDLQYF; cdr3_nt: TGTGCCAGCAGTTTCCAGGACCTGCAGTACTTC
j_call: TRBJ2-3; v_call: TRBV9; d_call: -; clone_size: few; cdr3_aa: CASSVGAAVPTDTQYF; cdr3_nt: TGTGCCAGCAGCGTAGGGGCAGCCGTCCCCACAGATACGCAGTATTTT